This TCR beta chain was recovered during a study of blood T cells in healthy people across ages. General study points: Observed TCR beta diversity per million T cells went down as age went up. This fall followed a roughly linear course with age.

V lost 8 bases, J lost 7 bases, and 15 bases lay in between. Germline CDR1 KGHSH, CDR2 LQKENI. The CDR3 is 14 residues long. Extraction yielded at least 6 micrograms of total RNA per sample. As for this clonotype: As yet, its antigen is unknown.

PCR was performed a second time for roughly 7 to 12 cycles using a sample-barcoded 5' primer and a J-beta primer mix. A template-switch adaptor that had 12 random nucleotides put a tag on each cDNA molecule. TCRdb re-called the 5' RACE reads with MiXCR, one entry per CDR3 protein. This sample carries just under 900,000 distinct CDR3 sequences, more than 25% of them seen once, and the ten largest clones take roughly 17%. The TCR comes from an elderly woman in good health. The sequenced material came from blood. The genes are TRBV18 and TRBJ1-6; a weak D match, TRBD1 (5 bases). CDR3 sequence (DNA): TGTGCCAGCGCCGACAGTACGGGCAATTCACCCCTCCACTTT. This gives the protein CASADSTGNSPLHF.